This is a list of T cell receptor beta chains from one sample in a study of Graves' ophthalmopathy and Graves' hyperthyroidism. TCRdb re-derived calls from the multiplex PCR reads in MiXCR, one entry per CDR3 protein. The sample includes hundreds of thousands of distinct CDR3 sequences, around a fifth seen only once; the top ten take around 3.2%. Sequencing was performed on peripheral blood. The receptors stem from a woman between 18 and 29 years old with stable Graves' hyperthyroidism. Each CDR3 is given with its conserved first and last residue. D genes are given only for firm matches. A clone size is listed for some rows: how often the clone was seen (once, few, many), or a class if it is expanded.

>NA|TRBV10-3|many|TRBJ2-7
TGTGCCATCAGTGCGGCTCTGGGCTCCTACGAGCAGTACTTC
CAISAALGSYEQYF
>TRBD1|TRBV20-1|many|TRBJ2-7
TGCAGTGCTAGCCGAGCCGGGACAGTTACCTACGAGCAGTACTTC
CSASRAGTVTYEQYF
>NA|TRBV20-1|NA|TRBJ1-5
TGCAGTGCCACAAGGACAGTCCCGAGCTATAGCAATCAGCCCCAGCATTTT
CSATRTVPSYSNQPQHF
>NA|TRBV6-1|many|TRBJ1-5
TGTGCCAGCAGTGTTCGGGGGGGAGATCAGCCCCAGCATTTT
CASSVRGGDQPQHF
>NA|TRBV29-1|many|TRBJ2-7
TGCAGCGTTGCGGCGGCCGACTCCTACGAGCAGTACTTC
CSVAAADSYEQYF
>TRBD1|TRBV7-2|many|TRBJ1-2
TGTGCCAGCAGCTTAGGACAGGGGGCTAATGGCTACACCTTC
CASSLGQGANGYTF
>TRBD1|TRBV6-5|NA|TRBJ1-2
TGTGCCAGCAGTTTCCCCCAACCTGTCCCGGGACAGTATGGCTACACCTTC
CASSFPQPVPGQYGYTF
>NA|TRBV6-2/TRBV6-3|many|TRBJ1-1
TGTGCCAGCAGTGAGGTGTCTACAGGTCGCACTGAAGCTTTCTTT
CASSEVSTGRTEAFF
>TRBD1|TRBV30|many|TRBJ2-7
TGTGCCTGGCAAAGGGGCAGGGGGTCAAACGAGCAGTACTTC
CAWQRGRGSNEQYF
>TRBD2|TRBV28|NA|TRBJ2-7
TGTGCCAGCAGTTTACTTCTAGCGGACTCCTACGAGCAGTACTTC
CASSLLLADSYEQYF
>NA|TRBV20-1|many|TRBJ2-7
TGCAGTGCTGTACTAGTTCCAGCCTACGAGCAGTACTTC
CSAVLVPAYEQYF
>TRBD1|TRBV3-1|NA|TRBJ2-5
TGTGCCAGCAGCCCGACCATACAGGGGCCAGAGACCCAGTACTTC
CASSPTIQGPETQYF
>TRBD1|TRBV5-1|many|TRBJ2-2
TGCGCCAGCAGCTATGACAGGGGGCAAACCGGGGAGCTGTTTTTT
CASSYDRGQTGELFF
>NA|TRBV6-8|many|TRBJ1-2
TGTGCCAGCAAACCCGTTGGAGCTCATTACCTCTATGGCTACACCTTC
CASKPVGAHYLYGYTF
>TRBD2|TRBV7-8|NA|TRBJ2-7
TGTGCCAGCAGCTTTGCGGGGGGACTTCGGAGGGAGCAGTACTTC
CASSFAGGLRREQYF
>NA|TRBV5-5|many|TRBJ1-5
TGTGCCAGCACCCAAAGGGGTGATCAGCCCCAGCATTTT
CASTQRGDQPQHF
>NA|TRBV7-2|many|TRBJ1-2
TGTGCCAGCAGCCCCGGCCGCTATGGCTACACCTTC
CASSPGRYGYTF
>NA|TRBV12-3/TRBV12-4|many|TRBJ1-5
TGTGCCAGCAGTCCCGGAGGGATTCAGCCCCAGCATTTT
CASSPGGIQPQHF
>TRBD2|TRBV7-2|many|TRBJ2-7
TGTGCCAGCACTTCCGGGACTACCCGATACGAGCAGTACTTC
CASTSGTTRYEQYF
>NA|TRBV19|many|TRBJ2-7
TGTGCCAGTAGTATCGGCGCAGGAAACTCCTACGAGCAGTACTTC
CASSIGAGNSYEQYF
>TRBD2|TRBV25-1|many|TRBJ2-2
TGTGCCAGCAGTGGGCTAGCGGGTGGGACCGGGGAGCTGTTTTTT
CASSGLAGGTGELFF
>TRBD1|TRBV10-1|many|TRBJ2-7
TGCGCCAGCAGTGAGAGTGTAGGGACAGGGGGCAGCGAGCAGTACTTC
CASSESVGTGGSEQYF
>TRBD1|TRBV6-2/TRBV6-3|many|TRBJ2-5
TGTGCCACTCGGGATCTAGGGGGCGCGAAGAGGGAGACCCAGCACTTC
CATRDLGGAKRETQHF
>NA|TRBV5-1|many|TRBJ2-5
TGCGCCAGCAGCTTGAGTGTATCGTCTTTACGGGAGACCCAGTACTTC
CASSLSVSSLRETQYF
>NA|TRBV5-1|few|TRBJ2-2
TGCGCCAGCAGCAAGAACACCGGGGAGCTGTTTTTT
CASSKNTGELFF
>NA|TRBV12-3/TRBV12-4|NA|TRBJ1-1
TGTGCCAGCAGTTTAGAAGACACTGAAGCTTTCTTT
CASSLEDTEAFF
>NA|TRBV3-1|NA|TRBJ2-7
TGTGCCAGCAGCCAGACCTGGGAGCAGTACTTC
CASSQTWEQYF
>NA|TRBV3-1|many|TRBJ2-5
TGTGCCAGCAGCCAAGATGAGCGTGGGGAGACCCAGTACTTC
CASSQDERGETQYF
>TRBD2|TRBV7-2|NA|TRBJ2-7
TGTGCCAGCAGCACAACTAGCGGGGGGAAGGACGAGCAGTACTTC
CASSTTSGGKDEQYF
>TRBD2|TRBV12-3/TRBV12-4|many|TRBJ2-7
TGTGCCAGCGGAGGGCTAGCGGGGGCCTACGAGCAGTACTTC
CASGGLAGAYEQYF
>NA|TRBV28|NA|TRBJ1-2
TGTGCCAGCAGTTTATTGGGTTGGAATGGCTACACCTTC
CASSLLGWNGYTF